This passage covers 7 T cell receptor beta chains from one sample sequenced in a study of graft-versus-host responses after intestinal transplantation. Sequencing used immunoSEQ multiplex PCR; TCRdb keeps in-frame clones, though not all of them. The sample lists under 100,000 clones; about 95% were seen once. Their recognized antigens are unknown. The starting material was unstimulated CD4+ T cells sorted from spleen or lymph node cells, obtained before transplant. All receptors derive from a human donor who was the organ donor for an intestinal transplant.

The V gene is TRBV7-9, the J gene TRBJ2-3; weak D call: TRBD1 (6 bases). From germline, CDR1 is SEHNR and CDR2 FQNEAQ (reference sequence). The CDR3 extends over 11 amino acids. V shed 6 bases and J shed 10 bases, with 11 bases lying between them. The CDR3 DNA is TGTGCCAGCAGGCAACAGGGTCCGCAGTATTTT. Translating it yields CASRQQGPQYF.

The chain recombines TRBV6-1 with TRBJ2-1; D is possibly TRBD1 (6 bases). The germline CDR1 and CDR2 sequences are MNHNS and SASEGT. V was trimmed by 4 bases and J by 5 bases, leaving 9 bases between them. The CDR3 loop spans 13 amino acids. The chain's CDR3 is CASSAYRDNEQFF. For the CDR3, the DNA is TGTGCCAGCAGTGCTTACAGGGACAATGAGCAGTTCTTC.

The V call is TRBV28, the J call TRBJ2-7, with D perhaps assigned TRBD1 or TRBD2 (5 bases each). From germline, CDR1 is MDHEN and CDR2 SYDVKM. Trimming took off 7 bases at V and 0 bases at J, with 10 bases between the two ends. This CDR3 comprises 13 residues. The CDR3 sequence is CASIAGTSYEQYF. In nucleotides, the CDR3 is TGTGCCAGCATCGCCGGGACCTCCTACGAGCAGTACTTC.

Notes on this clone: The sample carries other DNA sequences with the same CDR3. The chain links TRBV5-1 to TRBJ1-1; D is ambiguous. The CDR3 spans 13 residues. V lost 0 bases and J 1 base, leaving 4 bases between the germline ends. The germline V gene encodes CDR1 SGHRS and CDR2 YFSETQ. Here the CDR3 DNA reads TGCGCCAGCAGCTTGGACAGGAACACTGAAGCTTTCTTT. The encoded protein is CASSLDRNTEAFF.

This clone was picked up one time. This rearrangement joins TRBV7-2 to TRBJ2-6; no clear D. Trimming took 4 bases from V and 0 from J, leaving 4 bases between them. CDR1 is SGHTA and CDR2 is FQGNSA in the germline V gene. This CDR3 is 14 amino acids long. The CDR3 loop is CASSYNSGANVLTF. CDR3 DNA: TGTGCCAGCAGCTACAACTCTGGGGCCAACGTCCTGACTTTC.

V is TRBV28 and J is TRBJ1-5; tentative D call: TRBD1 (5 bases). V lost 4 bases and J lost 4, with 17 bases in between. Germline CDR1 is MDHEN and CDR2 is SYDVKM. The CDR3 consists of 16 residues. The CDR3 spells CASSSSWGRRNQPQHF. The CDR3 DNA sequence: TGTGCCAGCAGTTCGTCTTGGGGCAGACGAAATCAGCCCCAGCATTTT.

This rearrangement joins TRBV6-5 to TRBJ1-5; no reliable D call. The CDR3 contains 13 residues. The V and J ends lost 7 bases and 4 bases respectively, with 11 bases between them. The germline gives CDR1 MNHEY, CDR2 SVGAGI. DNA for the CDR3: TGTGCCAGCACCCCGAACGGGAATCAGCCCCAGCATTTT. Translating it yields CASTPNGNQPQHF.